The entry that follows covers one T cell receptor (beta chain) sequence. Its antigen is as yet unknown. Germline-derived CDR1 and CDR2 are MNHEY and SVGAGI. With 2 bases removed from V and 7 bases from J, the gap between germline ends came to 15 bases. The length of the CDR3 is 15 residues. This entry belongs to a study of T cell responses to AZD1222 COVID-19 vaccine. Study-level results: Only 6 or 7 individuals given AZD1222 were seropositive at baseline. Unmutated variant regions reportedly attract nearly half of all spike-specific TCRs. Possibly, clonal diversity was underestimated; donors were largely white British and included more females. Breadth and depth of Spike-specific TCRs rose after two AZD1222 doses.

Profiled with immunoSEQ multiplex PCR; TCRdb holds only in-frame clones, not every one. The profile covers under 150,000 clones, with about 93% appearing a single time and around 0.91% taken by the ten largest. The sequence came from an adult in good health. The sample consisted of peripheral blood, taken on day 0 of AZD1222 vaccination. The chain employs TRBV6-5 and TRBJ2-1, with TRBD1 as a possible D gene (5 bases). The CDR3 sequence is CASSYSRQLWNEQFF. CDR3 in DNA: TGTGCCAGCAGTTACAGCCGACAGCTCTGGAATGAGCAGTTCTTC.